This T cell receptor (beta chain) stems from a study of blood T cell repertoires in COVID-19. Trimming removed 2 bases from V and 1 base from J, with 11 bases in between. The germline V gene has CDR1 SGHTA and CDR2 FQGNSA. This CDR3 has 15 amino acids. Seattle's enrolled individuals joined amid active infection and were then monitored longitudinally. The method was immunoSEQ multiplex PCR; TCRdb's version includes in-frame clones alone and lacks a portion of them. The sample includes 65,000 to 90,000 clones, roughly four fifths of them seen just once. The sequencing input was peripheral blood. This chain uses TRBV7-2 with TRBJ1-2; D perhaps matches TRBD1 (6 bases). This sequence was found in a man aged 70 or older with COVID-19, enrolled during active disease. In DNA form, the CDR3 reads TGTGCCAGCAGCTTAAATCAGGGGATTAACTATGGCTACACCTTC. Amino acid sequence: CASSLNQGINYGYTF.